Sequencing of this TCR beta chain was carried out in a study of blood T cell repertoires in COVID-19. Looking at the study overall: Acute and convalescent COVID-19 samples came from the United States, Italy and Spain.

Looked up from germline, CDR1 is MNHEY and CDR2 is SMNVEV (reference sequence). Trimming cost V 2 bases and J 0 bases, with 12 bases left between them. There are 16 residues in the CDR3. Repertoires were generated with immunoSEQ multiplex PCR, while TCRdb's copy carries only in-frame clones and drops some. The data hold roughly 120,000 clones, with about 85% observed a single time. V usage is TRBV27 and J usage is TRBJ2-3; possibly TRBD2 for D (6 bases). Sequencing used peripheral blood. The sequence derives from a human donor in a cohort sampled during active COVID-19. The CDR3 protein is CASSLTSSTSTDTQYF. The CDR3 nucleotides read TGTGCCAGCAGTTTAACTAGCTCCACTAGCACAGATACGCAGTATTTT.